Detailed here is one T cell receptor (beta chain). Its antigen is unknown. This entry comes from a study of CD8 T cells in ankylosing spondylitis. Notes on the study in general: Clones linked to the disease showed a CD8+ phenotype. They occurred at relatively low frequencies in peripheral blood. What seemed typical of ankylosing spondylitis blood was a TCR beta motif built from eight highly homologous variants. In synovial fluid and blood from reactive arthritis, some motif variants were previously reported. Disease-linked clones reportedly showed significant enrichment in matched ankylosing spondylitis synovial fluid.

The authors made TCR beta libraries by quantitative 5'-RACE with molecular barcodes. TCRdb re-called the 5' RACE reads with MiXCR, one entry per CDR3 protein. The sample holds some 840,000 distinct CDR3 sequences, about 11% seen once. Sequencing was done on a sample of blood, either unsorted or a sorted T cell fraction (not recorded which). The receptor's source is a male donor with ankylosing spondylitis.

The CDR3 nucleotides are TGTGCCAGCAGCTTAAGGGCGCTGGGAACGACGCAGTATTTT. This translates into CASSLRALGTTQYF. The chain has TRBV7-2 and TRBJ2-3; no reliable D call. Trimming pared 2 bases from V and 9 bases from J, leaving 15 bases between. The germline V gene has CDR1 SGHTA and CDR2 FQGNSA. The CDR3 contains 14 residues.